This T cell receptor (beta chain) was documented in a study of OX40 agonist ivuxolimab in advanced cancers. Study details: Ivuxolimab was delivered to patients intravenously every 2 weeks at doses spanning 0.01 to 10 mg/kg.

Method: immunoSEQ multiplex PCR; TCRdb's copy keeps in-frame clones and lacks some. The sample yields 85,000 to 100,000 clones, around 90% seen once. The sampling schedule covered blood at baseline, cycle 4 day 1, and cycle 7 day 1. The J segment lost 5 bases and the V segment lost 4 bases, leaving 9 bases of the junction unmatched. The germline CDR1 and CDR2 sequences are SGHDT and YYEEEE. This CDR3 is 15 amino acids long. Sequencing used CD4+ or CD8+ T cells sorted from blood, obtained in a trial of the OX40 agonist ivuxolimab. V usage is TRBV5-6 and J usage is TRBJ1-2; TRBD1 aligns across 9 bases. The origin of this receptor is an adult with an advanced solid tumor such as melanoma, head and neck, liver or kidney cancer. CDR3 region: CASSAGQGPHYGYTF. The CDR3 DNA reads as TGTGCCAGCAGCGCGGGACAGGGTCCCCATTATGGCTACACCTTC.